This T cell receptor beta chain was sequenced in a study of spatial heterogeneity in lung cancer. Germline V gives CDR1 SQVTM, CDR2 ANQGSEA. This CDR3 comprises 14 residues. The V end lost 6 bases, the J end lost 3 bases, and 14 bases lay between the germline ends. The time point denotes: sample taken at primary tumor resection. This clonotype was recorded at least ten times. Its specificity is unknown. General study points: In tumors, expanded intratumoral alpha and beta TCR counts tracked mutation counts.

A single record per CDR3 protein comes from TCRdb applying MiXCR to the 5' RACE reads. The sample has about 100,000 distinct CDR3 sequences, around 4.3% seen once; the top ten hold 21%. Source: lung tumor tissue, taken at surgery. This TCR was sampled from a male donor with early-stage non-small cell lung cancer. The chain joins TRBV29-1 to TRBJ2-2; possibly TRBD1 for D (6 bases). CDR3 in DNA: TGCAGCGTGACGTACAGGGCCCACACCGGGGAGCTGTTTTTT. This gives the protein CSVTYRAHTGELFF.